This TCR beta chain was captured in a study of CD8 T cells in Susac syndrome. The study sequenced TCR beta in blood CD8+ and CD4+ T cells. TEMRA cells were FACS-enriched, and CD8+ and CD4+ T cells were isolated negatively. Reverse transcription of about 0.45 to 1 ug RNA was performed with random hexamers. TCRdb called the immunoSEQ multiplex PCR reads again in MiXCR, with one record for every CDR3 protein. The repertoire holds about 130,000 distinct CDR3 sequences, roughly 94% seen once, with 0.1% to 0.15% in the top ten. The receptor was derived from a human donor with multiple sclerosis. Sequenced material: CD4+ T cells from PBMCs.

The CDR3 reads CASSYSRQGGFRHNQPQHF. CDR3 DNA sequence: TGTGCCAGCAGTTACTCGAGGCAGGGTGGCTTTCGTCACAATCAGCCCCAGCATTTT. The chain carries TRBV6-2 or TRBV6-3 and TRBJ1-5, with D possibly being TRBD1 (5 bases). CDR3 length: 19 amino acids. V gave up 0 bases and J gave up 3 bases, with 21 bases separating them. The germline CDR1 and CDR2 sequences are MNHEY and SVGEGT.